What follows are 7 T cell receptor beta chains derived from one specimen sequenced in a study of T cells in women clearing cervical HPV infection. Clones were read by immunoSEQ multiplex PCR, and TCRdb kept only the in-frame ones, dropping some. Its table records 20,000 to 25,000 clones. Sequencing used blood buffy coat. The receptors here all came from a woman between 18 and 70 years old with a cervical HPV16 infection that either progressed to CIN3+ or cleared (not recorded which).

A remark on this clone: The observed sequence ends 3 residues before the CDR3 terminus, with the missing tail filled in from the germline J gene. The chain couples TRBV19 to TRBJ2-4; a possible D gene is TRBD1 (5 bases). Germline CDR1 is LNHDA and CDR2 is SQIVND (reference sequence). The CDR3 spans 14 residues. The CDR3 region is CATQTGPLGYGQYF. The sequenced part of the CDR3 DNA is TGTGCCACCCAAACAGGCCCCCTTGGTTATGGT.

The chain's CDR3 is CASSLTGTGNTEAFF. The CDR3 bases that were read are TGTGCCAGTAGCCTTACTGGGACAGGGAACACTGAA. The V gene is TRBV19, the J gene TRBJ1-1, with 8 bases lining up with TRBD1. The read halts 3 residues ahead of the CDR3 end, with the missing end drawn from the germline J gene. The CDR3 is 15 amino acids. Looked up from germline, CDR1 is LNHDA and CDR2 is SQIVND (reference sequence). After removal of 6 bases from V and 1 base from J, the junction contained 7 bases not matched to a gene.

As concerns this clone: The junction differs from germline at one of its ends, possibly a read error. The CDR3 end falls 3 residues outside the read, so it is completed with the germline J gene. This CDR3 is also generated by other DNA sequences in the sample. V is TRBV10-3 and J is TRBJ1-3, with no clear D. CDR3 length equals 15 residues. The V gene's germline CDR1 is ENHRY and CDR2 SYGVKD. Partial CDR3 DNA: TGTGCCATCAGTGAAAACAGCTTCTCTGGAAACACA. Translating gives CAISENSFSGNT. The CDR3 as a whole reads CAISENSFSGNTIYF.

A remark on this clone: Sequencing ends 3 residues short of the CDR3 end; the germline J gene provides the rest. The chain couples TRBV7-9 to TRBJ1-1, with a weak D call TRBD1 (6 bases). Germline loops: CDR1 SEHNR, CDR2 FQNEAQ (reference sequence). The CDR3 totals 13 residues. Trimming pared 3 bases from V and 4 bases from J, leaving 9 bases between. The CDR3 spells CASSFGGATEAFF. The sequenced part of the CDR3 DNA is TGTGCCAGCAGCTTCGGGGGGGCCACTGAA. Supplemented by reference TRBV7-9 and TRBJ1-1, the full variable domain reads DTGVSQNPRHKITKRGQNVTFRCDPISEHNRLYWYRQTLGQGPEFLTYFQNEAQLEKSRLLSDRFSAERPKGSFSTLEIQRTEQGDSAMYLCASSFGGATEAFFGQGTRLTVV.

About this clone itself: Coverage ceases 3 residues before the CDR3 finishes, and the germline J gene fills in the end. The V and J genes are TRBV7-6 and TRBJ1-6; the D is unclear. The CDR3 is 14 residues long. Germline CDR1 is SGHVS and CDR2 is FNYEAQ. The ends were cut back, 3 bases at V and 7 bases at J, with 10 bases in the middle. CDR3: CASSFGEGNSPLHF. CDR3 bases read: TGTGCCAGCAGCTTCGGGGAGGGCAATTCACCC.

For this clone: The sequenced fragment ends 3 residues before the CDR3 boundary, so the rest is inferred from the germline J gene. V and J are TRBV5-4 and TRBJ2-3, with 15 bases fitting TRBD2. The CDR3 is made up of 15 amino acids. The V and J ends lost 3 bases and 6 bases, in that order; junction bases with no gene match: 2. Germline values: CDR1 SGHNT, CDR2 YYREEE (reference sequence). This chain's CDR3 is CASSWTSGGADTQYF. The sequenced part of the CDR3 DNA is TGTGCCAGCAGCTGGACTAGCGGGGGGGCGGATACG.

Concerning this clone: The read finishes 3 residues shy of the CDR3 end, and the germline J gene is used to complete it. The rearrangement links TRBV2 to TRBJ2-4; possibly TRBD1 for D (5 bases). CDR1 and CDR2 from the germline V gene are SNHLY and FYNNEI. This CDR3 region has 15 residues. The CDR3 region is CASSGGPGSGETQYF. Incomplete CDR3 DNA: TGTGCCAGCAGTGGAGGCCCAGGGTCCGGAGAGACT.